This TCR beta chain was captured in a study of cytomegalovirus exposure and HLA in healthy donors. Across the whole study: From donors who were HLA-typed, an early data release held about 85 million unique TCRs. Findings and caveats of the study: A few CMV-associated chains were confirmed in vitro to be specific for CMV antigens. Among the sequence variants, a highly shared cluster was likely an artifact of sequencing.

Among the donors, all were healthy bone marrow donors. V was clipped by 5 bases and J by 8 bases; unmatched bases: 10. The CDR3 length is 16 residues. Looked up from germline, CDR1 is GTSNPN and CDR2 is SVGIG (reference sequence). A word on this clone: Its antigen is not identified.

PCR employed 60 Vbeta and 13 Jbeta primers. This table comes from immunoSEQ multiplex PCR, and its TCRdb copy is limited to in-frame clones, with some not included. The sample contains approximately 130,000 clones, roughly four fifths of which appear only once. The sequence was collected from a woman younger than 30 in good health and CMV-seronegative. This chain connects TRBV30 to TRBJ1-6, with 12 bases matching TRBD1. The sequenced sample consisted of PBMCs. CDR3 sequence: CAWRLSRDRGHSPLHF. CDR3 nucleotide sequence: TGTGCCTGGCGACTGAGCCGGGACAGGGGGCATTCACCCCTCCACTTT.